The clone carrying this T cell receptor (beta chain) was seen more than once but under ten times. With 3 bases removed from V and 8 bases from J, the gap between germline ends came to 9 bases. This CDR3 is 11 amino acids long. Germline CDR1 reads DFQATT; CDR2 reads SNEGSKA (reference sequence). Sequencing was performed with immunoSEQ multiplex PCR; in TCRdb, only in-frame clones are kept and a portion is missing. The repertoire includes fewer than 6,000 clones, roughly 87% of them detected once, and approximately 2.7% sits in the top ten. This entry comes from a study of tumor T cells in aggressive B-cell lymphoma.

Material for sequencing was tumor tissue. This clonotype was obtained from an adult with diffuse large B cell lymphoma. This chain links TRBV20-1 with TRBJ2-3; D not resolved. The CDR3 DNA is TGCAGTGCTAGCCTCTTGGCTACGCAGTATTTT. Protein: CSASLLATQYF.